This T cell receptor beta chain derives from a study of cytomegalovirus exposure and HLA in healthy donors. Every donor was a healthy person donating bone marrow. 13 Jbeta primers and 60 Vbeta primers were used for the PCR. Produced via immunoSEQ multiplex PCR; TCRdb's table is partial and in-frame only. This table holds some 70,000 clones, 55% to 70% found once. This CDR3 region has 12 residues. CDR1 and CDR2 from the germline V gene are LNHDA and SQIVND (reference sequence). Material for sequencing was PBMCs. The chain employs TRBV19 and TRBJ1-4, with D possibly TRBD1 on 5 matching bases. The sequence derives from a woman aged 45-60 years in good health and CMV-seronegative. CDR3 region: CATEGANEKLFF. CDR3 bases: TGTGCTACGGAAGGGGCGAACGAAAAACTGTTTTTT. Full variable domain (rest looked up from reference TRBV19 and TRBJ1-4): DGGITQSPKYLFRKEGQNVTLSCEQNLNHDAMYWYRQDPGQGLRLIYYSQIVNDFQKGDIAEGYSVSREKKESFPLTVTSAQKNPTAFYLCATEGANEKLFFGSGTQLSVL.